The 20 T cell receptor beta chains below were found in one sample sequenced in a study of identical twins. Each CDR3 protein gets one entry after TCRdb re-called the 5' RACE reads with MiXCR. The repertoire consists of more than 1.5 million distinct CDR3 sequences, with 32% occurring once and the leading ten covering about 0.25%. The sample was cord blood. The receptors here all came from a newborn girl in good health.

V and J are TRBV10-3 and TRBJ1-4; D might be TRBD1 (5 bases). Deletions cut 2 bases from V and 4 bases from J, with 8 bases between. The CDR3 is 14 residues long. Germline CDR1 is ENHRY and CDR2 is SYGVKD. In DNA, the CDR3 is TGTGCCATCAGTGAGGGGACCCATAATGAAAAACTGTTTTTT. It encodes CAISEGTHNEKLFF.

Only a few counts were recorded for this clonotype. The genes are TRBV6-5 and TRBJ1-4, with D hard to call. V was clipped by 2 bases and J by 8 bases, with 18 bases between them. The CDR3 loop spans 16 amino acids. Germline V gene sequence: CDR1 MNHEY, CDR2 SVGAGI. CDR3 loop: CASSYDGLTAEEKLFF. The DNA for the CDR3 is TGTGCCAGCAGTTACGATGGACTAACCGCGGAGGAAAAACTGTTTTTT.

This clonotype occurred many times. The CDR3 loop reads CASSLGSRTSGSYEQYF. DNA for the CDR3: TGTGCCAGCAGCTTAGGGTCCCGGACTAGCGGATCCTACGAGCAGTACTTC. The chain links TRBV11-2 to TRBJ2-7; 10 bases fit TRBD2. CDR1 is SGHAT and CDR2 is FQNNGV in the germline V gene. Trimming took 1 base from V and 1 from J; bases not matched to a gene: 7. The CDR3 is made up of 17 amino acids.

This sequence joins TRBV3-1 and TRBJ2-7; TRBD2 is a possible D gene (6 bases). V was pared by 1 base and J by 2 bases, with 15 bases between. CDR3 length: 16 residues. Germline V gene lookup returns CDR1 LGHDT and CDR2 YNNKEL (reference sequence). The CDR3 nucleotides read TGTGCCAGCAGCCAAGGAATGACTAGAAAGCCCTACGAGCAGTACTTC. Translation gives CASSQGMTRKPYEQYF.

This clonotype was detected a few times. The chain employs TRBV29-1 and TRBJ2-5; D might be TRBD1 (5 bases). V was clipped by 6 bases and J by 4 bases, with 15 bases between them. Germline V lookup: CDR1 SQVTM, CDR2 ANQGSEA. The CDR3 has 13 amino acids. The CDR3 bases are TGCAGCGTCGCCCTGGACCAGGGAGAGACCCAGTACTTC. This sequence encodes CSVALDQGETQYF.

In its sample, this clonotype was seen a few times. This rearrangement joins TRBV28 to TRBJ2-1, with no clear D. CDR1 and CDR2 from the germline V gene are MDHEN and SYDVKM. This CDR3 has 13 amino acids. The V and J ends lost 7 bases and 4 bases respectively, with 11 bases between them. CDR3 DNA sequence: TGTGCCAGCACCCCCGACGGATACAATGAGCAGTTCTTC. Translated, it gives CASTPDGYNEQFF.

The sample holds a few counts of this clonotype. The V and J genes are TRBV10-3 and TRBJ2-3; weak D call: TRBD1 (5 bases). This CDR3 region has 15 residues. V was clipped by 2 bases and J by 0 bases, with 9 bases between them. The V gene's germline CDR1 is ENHRY and CDR2 SYGVKD. CDR3 amino acids: CAISEPDISTDTQYF. CDR3 DNA: TGTGCCATCAGTGAGCCGGACATTAGCACAGATACGCAGTATTTT.

The gene calls are TRBV28 and TRBJ2-1, with D possibly being TRBD2 (5 bases). The J call is uncertain, as TRBJ2-7 better fits the DNA end. CDR3 length equals 14 residues. Germline CDR1 is MDHEN and CDR2 is SYDVKM. As DNA, the CDR3 is TGTGCCAGCAGTTTGACCGGGATTGGAGTCGAGCAGTACTTC. It translates to CASSLTGIGVEQYF.

J is TRBJ2-3 and V is TRBV7-2; the match to TRBD2 covers 13 bases. There are 16 residues in the CDR3. Germline values: CDR1 SGHTA, CDR2 FQGNSA. V was clipped by 4 bases and J by 3 bases; unmatched bases: 4. CDR3 bases: TGTGCCAGCAGCTGGACTAGCGGGGGAGGTACAGATACGCAGTATTTT. Its translation is CASSWTSGGGTDTQYF. Full variable domain (missing parts from reference TRBV7-2 and TRBJ2-3): GAGVSQSPSNKVTEKGKDVELRCDPISGHTALYWYRQSLGQGLEFLIYFQGNSAPDKSGLPSDRFSAERTGGSVSTLTIQRTQQEDSAVYLCASSWTSGGGTDTQYFGPGTRLTVL.

This chain connects TRBV30 to TRBJ1-5; a weak D match, TRBD1 (5 bases). V lost 2 bases, J lost 5 bases, and 10 bases lay in between. Germline V gene lookup returns CDR1 GTSNPN and CDR2 SVGIG (reference sequence). CDR3 length equals 13 residues. CDR3 DNA: TGTGCCTGGAGTTGGGGGAGGGATCAGCCCCAGCATTTT. Protein product: CAWSWGRDQPQHF.

This clonotype was recorded a few times. The genes are TRBV20-1 and TRBJ2-3, with D perhaps matching TRBD1 or TRBD2 (5 bases each). CDR1 is DFQATT and CDR2 is SNEGSKA in the germline V gene (reference sequence). Trimming cost V 1 base and J 4 bases, with 12 bases left between them. This CDR3 spans 14 amino acids. CDR3 DNA sequence: TGCAGTGCTAGAGGTGGGACCGAGCCAGATACGCAGTATTTT. Translating gives CSARGGTEPDTQYF.

This clonotype occurred a few times. This chain uses TRBV5-1 with TRBJ1-6, with D uncertain. Germline V gives CDR1 SGHRS, CDR2 YFSETQ. Trimming cost V 2 bases and J 6 bases, with 15 bases left between them. The CDR3 length is 16 residues. This CDR3 reads CASSFIGDRSNSPLHF. CDR3 bases: TGCGCCAGCAGCTTCATCGGAGACCGATCTAATTCACCCCTCCACTTT.

This clonotype was seen only a few times. The chain joins TRBV10-3 to TRBJ2-7; D is possibly TRBD1 (6 bases). The CDR3 loop spans 16 amino acids. The V and J ends lost 3 bases and 4 bases respectively, with 19 bases between them. Germline CDR1 ENHRY, CDR2 SYGVKD. The CDR3 DNA reads TGTGCCATCAGTGACCTCCGGGACACTCCTATGTACGAGCAGTACTTC. Encoded protein: CAISDLRDTPMYEQYF.

This clonotype was detected a few times. The gene calls are TRBV20-1 and TRBJ2-7; the D gene is possibly TRBD2 (6 bases). The V gene lost 6 bases and the J gene lost 7 bases, with 19 bases spanning the gap. The length of the CDR3 is 13 residues. CDR1 DFQATT and CDR2 SNEGSKA come from the germline V gene (reference sequence). CDR3: CSALRTNFLEQYF. The DNA of the CDR3 is TGCAGTGCACTGCGGACTAATTTCCTTGAGCAGTACTTC.

CDR3 in amino acids: CATSRDWASATYEQYF. The CDR3 coding sequence is TGTGCCACCAGCAGAGATTGGGCTAGCGCAACCTACGAGCAGTACTTC. The chain recombines TRBV15 with TRBJ2-7; tentatively, D is TRBD2 (6 bases). V was pared by 0 bases and J by 2 bases, with 14 bases between. CDR1 and CDR2 from the germline V gene are LNHNV and YYDKDF (reference sequence). This CDR3 contains 16 residues.

This clonotype was detected only a few times. The CDR3: CASSMDRYGYTF. CDR3 bases: TGTGCCAGCAGTATGGACAGATATGGCTACACCTTC. This chain joins TRBV2 and TRBJ1-2; maybe TRBD1 (6 bases). Germline lookup yields CDR1 SNHLY and CDR2 FYNNEI. The length of the CDR3 is 12 residues. V dropped 5 bases and J dropped 5 bases, with 9 bases sitting between them.

V usage is TRBV12-3 or TRBV12-4 and J usage is TRBJ2-3; D not certain. Trimming left V 3 bases short and J 6 bases short, with 13 bases between. This CDR3 has 14 residues. The CDR3 DNA is TGTGCCAGCAGTTTCCCAATAGGTGGGGATACGCAGTATTTT. Amino acid sequence: CASSFPIGGDTQYF.

J is TRBJ1-2 and V is TRBV5-1; tentatively, D is TRBD1 (5 bases). CDR1 SGHRS and CDR2 YFSETQ come from the germline V gene. Trimming removed 4 bases at V and 3 bases at J, with 16 bases between. The CDR3 consists of 15 residues. CDR3 sequence: CASSTTPMGDYGYTF. CDR3 nucleotides: TGCGCCAGCAGCACAACCCCGATGGGGGACTATGGCTACACCTTC.

The chain links TRBV6-1 to TRBJ2-7; 12 bases fit TRBD2. V lost 8 bases and J lost 0; bases outside the gene matches: 5. CDR3 size: 15 residues. Per germline, CDR1 MNHNS and CDR2 SASEGT. The CDR3 sequence is CASRSTSGSSYEQYF. CDR3 coding DNA: TGTGCCAGCCGCTCGACTAGCGGGAGCTCCTACGAGCAGTACTTC.

The V gene is TRBV7-2, the J gene TRBJ2-2; D unclear. V lost 2 bases and J 0 bases, leaving 4 bases between the germline ends. The germline V gene has CDR1 SGHTA and CDR2 FQGNSA. This CDR3 is 14 amino acids long. The CDR3: CASSLQPNTGELFF. DNA for the CDR3: TGTGCCAGCAGCTTACAGCCGAACACCGGGGAGCTGTTTTTT.